The 25 T cell receptor beta chains given below trace back to one sample, sequenced in a study of T cells in Graves' hyperthyroidism and ophthalmopathy. Template material for amplifying TCR beta CDR3 regions consisted of RNA transcripts. The HTBI primer set served for first-round RT-PCR of the TCR CDR3. TCRdb re-analysed the multiplex PCR reads in MiXCR, keeping a single row per CDR3 protein. The sample yields about 680,000 distinct CDR3 sequences, roughly a third seen once. Sequencing input: blood. The receptors originated from a woman aged 40 to 55 with Graves' hyperthyroidism.

The chain uses TRBV27 and TRBJ1-3; 9 positions match TRBD1. The CDR3 has 14 residues. Germline V gene sequence: CDR1 MNHEY, CDR2 SMNVEV (reference sequence). The V and J ends lost 6 bases and 4 bases, in that order; junction bases with no gene match: 4. The CDR3 sequence: CASRQGAGGNTIYF. CDR3 in DNA: TGTGCCAGCAGACAGGGGGCTGGAGGAAACACCATATATTTT.

This clonotype turned up a few times. This chain links TRBV19 with TRBJ1-5, with D possibly matching TRBD1 (5 bases). This CDR3 comprises 13 residues. Germline CDR1 and CDR2: LNHDA and SQIVND (reference sequence). The V end lost 4 bases, the J end lost 5 bases, and 9 bases lay between the germline ends. This CDR3 reads CASSTDIDQPQHF. In DNA form, the CDR3 reads TGTGCCAGTAGTACGGACATCGATCAGCCCCAGCATTTT.

The rearrangement uses TRBV19 and TRBJ2-6, with a possible D match to TRBD1 (6 bases). The CDR3 consists of 17 residues. Trimming cost V 3 bases and J 4 bases, with 16 bases left between them. Per the germline V gene, CDR1 is LNHDA and CDR2 is SQIVND (reference sequence). The CDR3 loop reads CASSIPGTGTGANVLTF. CDR3 nucleotide sequence: TGTGCCAGTAGTATCCCTGGGACCGGGACAGGGGCCAACGTCCTGACTTTC.

This clonotype was recorded a few times. CDR3 coding DNA: TGTGCCACCCTTTTAGCGTATGGAGGGAATCAGCCCCAGCATTTT. This codes for CATLLAYGGNQPQHF. This chain joins TRBV6-6 and TRBJ1-5; the D is unclear. The germline V gene encodes CDR1 MNHNY and CDR2 SVGAGI (reference sequence). The CDR3 is 15 amino acids. The V gene lost 10 bases and the J gene lost 4 bases, with 20 bases spanning the gap.

V usage is TRBV7-2 and J usage is TRBJ2-2; TRBD1 aligns across 8 bases. Germline loops: CDR1 SGHTA, CDR2 FQGNSA. The CDR3 spans 14 residues. With V trimmed by 1 base and J by 7 bases, 2 bases remained unmatched. The CDR3: CASSLGTGIGELFF. CDR3 DNA sequence: TGTGCCAGCAGCTTAGGGACAGGGATCGGGGAGCTGTTTTTT.

CDR3 region: CASNGGPWYEQYF. CDR3 DNA: TGTGCCAGCAATGGGGGTCCTTGGTACGAGCAGTACTTC. V is TRBV6-2 or TRBV6-3 and J is TRBJ2-7, with D perhaps assigned TRBD1 or TRBD2 (5 bases each). CDR1 and CDR2 from the germline V gene are MNHEY and SVGEGT. V lost 7 bases to trimming and J lost 4 bases, with 14 bases between them. This CDR3 has 13 residues.

The CDR3 reads CASSHMDGGQPQHF. CDR3 nucleotide sequence: TGTGCCAGCAGTCATATGGACGGGGGGCAGCCCCAGCATTTT. The chain has TRBV6-5 and TRBJ1-5; possible D gene TRBD1, 5 bases. In germline, CDR1 is MNHEY, CDR2 SVGAGI. V was trimmed by 5 bases and J by 7 bases, leaving 15 bases between them. CDR3 size: 14 residues.

The chain carries TRBV10-2 and TRBJ1-1, with 8 bases that match TRBD1. Germline CDR1 WSHSY, CDR2 SAAADI. Germline trimming cut 6 bases from V and 5 bases from J; bases unmatched to any gene: 11. The CDR3 is made up of 15 amino acids. CDR3 coding DNA: TGCGCCAGCAGCCAAGGGAACAGGGGGAGTACTGAAGCTTTCTTT. Encoded protein: CASSQGNRGSTEAFF.

Details on this clonotype: One end of the junction is discordant with germline, which a read error may explain. The gene calls are TRBV6-5 and TRBJ1-3; a possible D gene is TRBD1 (5 bases). The germline CDR1 and CDR2 sequences are MNHEY and SVGAGI. The CDR3 has 19 amino acids. CDR3 nucleotide sequence: TGTGCCAGCAGTTACTCGAGGGTAGGGACCCTCTCCTCTGGAAACACCACATATTTT. This gives the protein CASSYSRVGTLSSGNTTYF.

Notes on this clonotype: Just one base apart from a much larger clone, this may be a read error. The chain carries TRBV7-2 and TRBJ2-5, with no clear D. The V end lost 8 bases, the J end lost 3 bases, and 10 bases lay between the germline ends. Germline V lookup: CDR1 SGHTA, CDR2 FQGNSA. The CDR3 consists of 12 residues. Written as DNA, the CDR3 is TGTGCCAGCGGCAGGTCGAAAGAGACCCAGTACTTC. This codes for CASGRSKETQYF.

DNA of the CDR3: TGTGCCAGCAGTTACTCTCACGAAGTTCACCAAGAGACCCAGTACTTC. It codes for CASSYSHEVHQETQYF. The rearrangement joins TRBV6-5 to TRBJ2-5, with no clear D. CDR1 is MNHEY, CDR2 SVGAGI, per germline. The CDR3 has 16 amino acids. The V end was cut by 0 bases, the J end by 0 bases, with 11 bases between.

The chain links TRBV20-1 to TRBJ1-2; weak D call: TRBD1 (5 bases). The CDR3 loop spans 17 amino acids. Germline CDR1 reads DFQATT; CDR2 reads SNEGSKA (reference sequence). Trimming removed 0 bases at V and 6 bases at J, with 23 bases between. The CDR3 sequence: CSARDPSPGHPGHGYTF. The CDR3 DNA reads as TGCAGTGCTAGAGACCCTTCCCCGGGGCACCCGGGACATGGCTACACCTTC.

The rearrangement links TRBV6-5 to TRBJ1-5, with a weak D call TRBD1 (5 bases). This CDR3 has 15 amino acids. The V gene's germline CDR1 is MNHEY and CDR2 SVGAGI. V shed 6 bases and J shed 11 bases, with 23 bases lying between them. CDR3 in DNA: TGTGCCAGCAGCTTAGGCGGGACGTACCAAGAGACCCAGCATTTT. It encodes CASSLGGTYQETQHF.

The gene calls are TRBV6-1 and TRBJ1-1; tentatively, D is TRBD1 (5 bases). V was trimmed by 9 bases and J by 7 bases, leaving 18 bases between them. Germline assignment: CDR1 MNHNS and CDR2 SASEGT. The CDR3 consists of 13 residues. DNA of the CDR3: TGTGCCAGTACCGGGACCGGCTTCTTTGAAGCTTTCTTT. Translated, it gives CASTGTGFFEAFF.

In this sample, this clonotype turned up many times. The genes are TRBV29-1 and TRBJ2-2; D unresolved. The CDR3 spans 14 residues. V gave up 8 bases and J gave up 6 bases, with 19 bases separating them. The germline V gene has CDR1 SQVTM and CDR2 ANQGSEA. CDR3 nucleotide sequence: TGCAGCATCTCCAGTAGAACCTCGGCCGGGGAGCTGTTTTTT. Its protein product is CSISSRTSAGELFF.

The table lists this clonotype with many counts. The chain links TRBV24-1 to TRBJ1-2; D is undetermined. Per germline, CDR1 KGHDR and CDR2 SFDVKD. Trimming removed 9 bases from V and 3 bases from J, with 7 bases in between. The CDR3 length is 11 residues. CDR3 nucleotides: TGTGCCACCTCAGATTACTATGGCTACACCTTC. Protein product: CATSDYYGYTF.

This clonotype appeared a few times. The genes are TRBV7-2 and TRBJ2-5; 10 bases are a match to TRBD2. CDR3 length: 15 amino acids. Per germline, CDR1 SGHTA and CDR2 FQGNSA. V lost 4 bases to trimming and J lost 6 bases; unmatched junction nucleotides: 8. The CDR3 region has the DNA TGTGCCAGCAGCTCCCAAGCGGGGGGGGGGAAGACCCAGTACTTC. Its protein product is CASSSQAGGGKTQYF. Full variable domain (outside the CDR3, taken from reference TRBV7-2 and TRBJ2-5): GAGVSQSPSNKVTEKGKDVELRCDPISGHTALYWYRQSLGQGLEFLIYFQGNSAPDKSGLPSDRFSAERTGGSVSTLTIQRTQQEDSAVYLCASSSQAGGGKTQYFGPGTRLLVL.

This clonotype occurred many times. The V gene is TRBV10-3, the J gene TRBJ2-5, with D perhaps TRBD1 (6 bases). Germline values: CDR1 ENHRY, CDR2 SYGVKD. The CDR3 loop spans 16 amino acids. Deletions cut 6 bases from V and 1 base from J, with 18 bases between. CDR3 sequence reads: CAIRDSGTTGQETQYF. CDR3 sequence (DNA): TGTGCCATCAGAGACTCCGGGACAACAGGCCAAGAGACCCAGTACTTC.

The chain joins TRBV3-1 to TRBJ2-5; TRBD2 might be the D (5 bases). CDR3 size: 14 residues. Trimming pared 4 bases from V and 4 bases from J, leaving 13 bases between. From germline, CDR1 is LGHDT and CDR2 YNNKEL (reference sequence). The chain's CDR3 is CASSLPSSGETQYF. The CDR3 nucleotides are TGTGCCAGCAGCCTTCCGTCGAGCGGAGAGACCCAGTACTTC.

For this clonotype: Given a much more abundant clone one base away, this may be a read error. The conserved closing phenylalanine or tryptophan is absent in this CDR3, likely reflecting a read error. The chain recombines TRBV10-3 with TRBJ2-7, with unresolved D. Germline CDR1 and CDR2: ENHRY and SYGVKD. The CDR3 loop spans 12 amino acids. Trimming removed 0 bases at V and 4 bases at J, with 4 bases between. CDR3 amino acids: CAISESSYEQYL. Here the CDR3 DNA reads TGTGCCATCAGTGAGTCCTCTTACGAGCAGTACCTC.

The gene calls are TRBV9 and TRBJ1-1, with D perhaps matching TRBD1 (5 bases). Trimming pared 7 bases from V and 5 bases from J, leaving 21 bases between. The V gene's germline CDR1 is SGDLS and CDR2 YYNGEE. CDR3 length equals 15 residues. The CDR3, as DNA: TGTGCCAGCTCCAGTCAAGGGGTCGGTGTTACTGAAGCTTTCTTT. It encodes CASSSQGVGVTEAFF.

This clonotype has ten or more counts. V usage is TRBV7-9 and J usage is TRBJ1-5, with D possibly TRBD1 on 6 matching bases. Germline CDR1 and CDR2: SEHNR and FQNEAQ (reference sequence). Between the trimmed V and J ends, which lost 5 bases and 7 bases, there was a span of 15 bases. CDR3 length: 14 amino acids. CDR3 region: CASSKGGGQQPQHF. CDR3 nucleotides: TGTGCCAGCAGCAAAGGTGGGGGACAACAGCCCCAGCATTTT.

This clonotype appeared a single time. The chain uses TRBV14 and TRBJ1-2, with D possibly TRBD1 on 6 matching bases. The CDR3 covers 17 residues. Germline CDR1 SGHDN, CDR2 FVKESK. Deletions cut 0 bases from V and 2 bases from J, with 16 bases between. The CDR3 nucleotides are TGTGCCAGCAGCCAAGAGGGAGGGAGGGACACGAACTATGGCTACACCTTC. It yields the protein CASSQEGGRDTNYGYTF.

About this clonotype itself: A clone one base away is much larger, so this may be a read error. This chain links TRBV4-3 with TRBJ2-5; no reliable D call. CDR1 is LGHNA, CDR2 YSLEER, per germline. The CDR3 has 14 amino acids. CDR3 amino acids: CTSSQQAPQETQYF. The CDR3 coding sequence is TGCACCAGCAGCCAGCAGGCACCCCAAGAGACCCAGTACTTC.

V and J are TRBV14 and TRBJ1-5; D remains unclear. The CDR3 totals 15 residues. The ends were cut back, 8 bases at V and 2 bases at J, with 16 bases in the middle. Germline values: CDR1 SGHDN, CDR2 FVKESK. The DNA for the CDR3 is TGTGCCAGCTTCCCCGACTGCCGAGGCAATCAGCCCCAGCATTTT. This gives the protein CASFPDCRGNQPQHF.